The clone carrying this T cell receptor beta chain came up many times. The antigen is undetermined. This beta chain appears as a stray read in a library generated for alpha chains; its size is not informative. TCR cDNA molecules each had a unique molecular identifier. TCRdb fed the 5' RACE reads into MiXCR, producing one record per CDR3 protein. This sample has 10,000 to 15,000 distinct CDR3 sequences; under 4% occur once, and the top ten carry 35% to 50%. The sample belongs to a study of spatial heterogeneity in lung cancer. Points from the study as a whole: Tumor TCRs that were ubiquitous and expanded showed up in blood more at resection than follow-up.

The sample's time point: sample taken at primary tumor resection. Sequencing of whole RNA from tumor, nontumor lung or frozen PBMC involved no sorting. The approximately 78 donors had untreated early-stage non-small cell lung cancer. Trimming took off 5 bases at V and 3 bases at J, with 4 bases between the two ends. The CDR3 is 11 amino acids. The genes are TRBV12-3 or TRBV12-4 and TRBJ1-1; D is uncertain. The sequence came from a male donor with early-stage non-small cell lung cancer. Sequencing used PBMCs, obtained at surgery. CDR3 amino acids: CASSRYTEAFF. CDR3 nucleotides: TGTGCCAGCAGTCGCTACACTGAAGCTTTCTTT.